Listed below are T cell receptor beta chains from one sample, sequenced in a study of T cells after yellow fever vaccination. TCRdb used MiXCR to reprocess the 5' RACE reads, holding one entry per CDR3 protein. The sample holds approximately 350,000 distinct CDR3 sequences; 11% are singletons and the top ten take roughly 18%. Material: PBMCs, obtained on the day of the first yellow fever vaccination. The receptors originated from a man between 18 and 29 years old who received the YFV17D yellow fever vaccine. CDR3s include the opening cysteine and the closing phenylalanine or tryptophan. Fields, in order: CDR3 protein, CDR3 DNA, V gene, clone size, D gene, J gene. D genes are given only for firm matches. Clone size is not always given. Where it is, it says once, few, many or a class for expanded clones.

cdr3_aa: CASSSDSEKLFF
cdr3_nt: TGTGCCAGCAGCTCGGACAGCGAGAAACTGTTTTTT
v_call: TRBV7-2
clone_size: -
d_call: -
j_call: TRBJ1-4

cdr3_aa: CSVWPLGTNEKLFF
cdr3_nt: TGCAGTGTATGGCCCTTAGGGACTAATGAAAAACTGTTTTTT
v_call: TRBV20-1
clone_size: -
d_call: -
j_call: TRBJ1-4

cdr3_aa: CASSLQVGQPQHF
cdr3_nt: TGTGCCAGCAGCTTACAAGTCGGGCAGCCCCAGCATTTT
v_call: TRBV7-2
clone_size: -
d_call: -
j_call: TRBJ1-5

cdr3_aa: CASTQGDGNEQFF
cdr3_nt: TGTGCCAGCACACAGGGGGATGGGAATGAGCAGTTCTTC
v_call: TRBV6-2/TRBV6-3
clone_size: -
d_call: TRBD1
j_call: TRBJ2-1

cdr3_aa: CSVEGTQETQYF
cdr3_nt: TGCAGCGTTGAAGGCACCCAAGAGACCCAGTACTTC
v_call: TRBV29-1
clone_size: once
d_call: -
j_call: TRBJ2-5

cdr3_aa: CASSSGLGRGEQYF
cdr3_nt: TGTGCCAGCAGTTCGGGACTGGGAAGGGGCGAGCAGTACTTC
v_call: TRBV2
clone_size: many
d_call: -
j_call: TRBJ2-7

cdr3_aa: CASSYSPRDETGELFF
cdr3_nt: TGTGCCAGCAGTTACTCGCCAAGGGATGAGACCGGGGAGCTGTTTTTT
v_call: TRBV6-5
clone_size: -
d_call: -
j_call: TRBJ2-2

cdr3_aa: CASSFLGPGELFF
cdr3_nt: TGTGCCAGCAGTTTTCTGGGACCCGGGGAGCTGTTTTTT
v_call: TRBV12-3/TRBV12-4
clone_size: few
d_call: -
j_call: TRBJ2-2

cdr3_aa: CASSQVSASGNTIYF
cdr3_nt: TGCGCCAGCAGCCAAGTCTCTGCCTCTGGAAACACCATATATTTT
v_call: TRBV4-3
clone_size: -
d_call: -
j_call: TRBJ1-3

cdr3_aa: CASRDVTDTQYF
cdr3_nt: TGCGCCAGCAGGGACGTAACAGATACGCAGTATTTT
v_call: TRBV5-1
clone_size: few
d_call: -
j_call: TRBJ2-3

cdr3_aa: CASTDGRDADTQYF
cdr3_nt: TGTGCCAGCACCGACGGGCGGGACGCAGATACGCAGTATTTT
v_call: TRBV7-8
clone_size: few
d_call: -
j_call: TRBJ2-3

cdr3_aa: CASSLGSHGDQPQHF
cdr3_nt: TGTGCCAGCAGTTTAGGGAGCCACGGGGATCAGCCCCAGCATTTT
v_call: TRBV12-3/TRBV12-4
clone_size: few
d_call: -
j_call: TRBJ1-5

cdr3_aa: CASSLGLVMSDTQYF
cdr3_nt: TGTGCCAGCAGCTTAGGACTAGTGATGTCAGATACGCAGTATTTT
v_call: TRBV11-2
clone_size: many
d_call: -
j_call: TRBJ2-3

cdr3_aa: CASSQGWGQGAYEQYF
cdr3_nt: TGCGCCAGCAGCCAAGGATGGGGACAGGGGGCCTACGAGCAGTACTTC
v_call: TRBV4-3
clone_size: -
d_call: TRBD1
j_call: TRBJ2-7

cdr3_aa: CASSHRDLGYTGELFF
cdr3_nt: TGTGCCAGCAGCCACAGGGACTTAGGGTACACCGGGGAGCTGTTTTTT
v_call: TRBV3-1
clone_size: -
d_call: -
j_call: TRBJ2-2

cdr3_aa: CASSLSPGIQLFF
cdr3_nt: TGTGCCAGCAGTTTATCGCCCGGGATTCAACTGTTTTTT
v_call: TRBV27
clone_size: -
d_call: -
j_call: TRBJ1-4

cdr3_aa: CSASHRDRGRGGYTF
cdr3_nt: TGCAGTGCTAGTCACCGGGACAGGGGGCGCGGTGGCTACACCTTC
v_call: TRBV20-1
clone_size: -
d_call: TRBD1
j_call: TRBJ1-2

cdr3_aa: CSAPGQGVGRTDNQPQHF
cdr3_nt: TGCAGTGCTCCGGGCCAAGGGGTCGGAAGGACCGACAATCAGCCCCAGCATTTT
v_call: TRBV20-1
clone_size: once
d_call: -
j_call: TRBJ1-5

cdr3_aa: CASSLSTGGPYEQYF
cdr3_nt: TGCGCCAGCAGCTTGAGTACAGGGGGTCCCTACGAGCAGTACTTC
v_call: TRBV5-1
clone_size: few
d_call: TRBD1
j_call: TRBJ2-7

cdr3_aa: CASSLAGGEGRGGEQYF
cdr3_nt: TGTGCCAGCAGCTTAGCAGGGGGCGAAGGAAGGGGAGGCGAGCAGTACTTC
v_call: TRBV7-2
clone_size: few
d_call: -
j_call: TRBJ2-7

cdr3_aa: CSVEDRRGEKLFF
cdr3_nt: TGCAGCGTTGAAGACCGAAGGGGGGAAAAACTGTTTTTT
v_call: TRBV29-1
clone_size: many
d_call: -
j_call: TRBJ1-4

cdr3_aa: CASSLDRAHSYEQYF
cdr3_nt: TGTGCCAGCAGCTTAGATAGGGCTCATTCCTACGAGCAGTACTTC
v_call: TRBV7-2
clone_size: many
d_call: -
j_call: TRBJ2-7

cdr3_aa: CATSIRDRSYEQYF
cdr3_nt: TGTGCCACCAGCATCCGGGACAGGTCCTACGAGCAGTACTTC
v_call: TRBV15
clone_size: few
d_call: TRBD1
j_call: TRBJ2-7

cdr3_aa: CASSHGTLGTQYF
cdr3_nt: TGTGCCAGCAGCCACGGGACTCTTGGTACGCAGTATTTT
v_call: TRBV7-2
clone_size: few
d_call: -
j_call: TRBJ2-3

cdr3_aa: CASSRTGVVGNEQFF
cdr3_nt: TGTGCCAGCAGTCGGACAGGGGTAGTTGGCAATGAGCAGTTCTTC
v_call: TRBV7-2
clone_size: -
d_call: TRBD1
j_call: TRBJ2-1

cdr3_aa: CSGGTSGNTIYF
cdr3_nt: TGCAGCGGCGGGACATCTGGAAACACCATATATTTT
v_call: TRBV29-1
clone_size: -
d_call: -
j_call: TRBJ1-3

cdr3_aa: CAIRTHLENNEQFF
cdr3_nt: TGTGCCATCAGGACCCACCTTGAGAACAATGAGCAGTTCTTC
v_call: TRBV10-3
clone_size: -
d_call: -
j_call: TRBJ2-1

cdr3_aa: CASSQGRVVEKLFF
cdr3_nt: TGTGCCAGCAGTCAGGGCAGGGTAGTTGAAAAACTGTTTTTT
v_call: TRBV3-1
clone_size: -
d_call: -
j_call: TRBJ1-4

cdr3_aa: CATDSKETHTEAFF
cdr3_nt: TGTGCCACCGACTCCAAGGAGACCCACACTGAAGCTTTCTTT
v_call: TRBV6-5
clone_size: many
d_call: -
j_call: TRBJ1-1

cdr3_aa: CSAGREISYNEQFF
cdr3_nt: TGCAGCGCTGGGCGGGAAATCTCCTACAATGAGCAGTTCTTC
v_call: TRBV29-1
clone_size: few
d_call: -
j_call: TRBJ2-1

cdr3_aa: CASSHRTAANYGYTF
cdr3_nt: TGTGCCAGCAGTCACCGGACAGCTGCTAACTATGGCTACACCTTC
v_call: TRBV12-3/TRBV12-4
clone_size: -
d_call: -
j_call: TRBJ1-2

cdr3_aa: CASSQIRPANTEAFF
cdr3_nt: TGCGCCAGCAGCCAGATACGGCCTGCGAACACTGAAGCTTTCTTT
v_call: TRBV4-1
clone_size: many
d_call: -
j_call: TRBJ1-1

cdr3_aa: CASTQVAGEETQYF
cdr3_nt: TGTGCCAGCACCCAGGTAGCGGGGGAAGAGACCCAGTACTTC
v_call: TRBV5-5
clone_size: -
d_call: TRBD2
j_call: TRBJ2-5

cdr3_aa: CASSRGGGERNTIYF
cdr3_nt: TGTGCCAGCAGCAGAGGGGGCGGGGAGAGAAACACCATATATTTT
v_call: TRBV21-1
clone_size: -
d_call: -
j_call: TRBJ1-3

cdr3_aa: CSAMGGYNEQFF
cdr3_nt: TGCAGCGCAATGGGGGGGTACAATGAGCAGTTCTTC
v_call: TRBV29-1
clone_size: few
d_call: TRBD2
j_call: TRBJ2-1

cdr3_aa: CASSPARTGGDQPQHF
cdr3_nt: TGTGCCAGCAGTCCGGCCCGGACAGGGGGCGATCAGCCCCAGCATTTT
v_call: TRBV27
clone_size: few
d_call: TRBD1
j_call: TRBJ1-5

cdr3_aa: CASTDTDSNQPQHF
cdr3_nt: TGTGCCAGCACCGACACCGATAGCAATCAGCCCCAGCATTTT
v_call: TRBV7-9
clone_size: few
d_call: -
j_call: TRBJ1-5

cdr3_aa: CASSLSDGPPPYEQYF
cdr3_nt: TGTGCCAGCAGTTTAAGCGACGGACCTCCGCCCTACGAGCAGTACTTC
v_call: TRBV12-3/TRBV12-4
clone_size: -
d_call: -
j_call: TRBJ2-7

cdr3_aa: CASSLVRTWVREKLFF
cdr3_nt: TGTGCCAGCAGCTTAGTTAGGACATGGGTTCGTGAAAAACTGTTTTTT
v_call: TRBV7-2
clone_size: -
d_call: -
j_call: TRBJ1-4

cdr3_aa: CSARDSAGPSNEKLFF
cdr3_nt: TGCAGTGCTAGAGATTCGGCAGGGCCCTCTAATGAAAAACTGTTTTTT
v_call: TRBV20-1
clone_size: few
d_call: -
j_call: TRBJ1-4

cdr3_aa: CASSGRDRLANEQFF
cdr3_nt: TGTGCCAGCAGCGGACGGGACCGACTCGCGAATGAGCAGTTCTTC
v_call: TRBV11-2
clone_size: few
d_call: -
j_call: TRBJ2-1

cdr3_aa: CASSLKGDTQYF
cdr3_nt: TGTGCCAGCAGCTTAAAGGGAGATACGCAGTATTTT
v_call: TRBV7-9
clone_size: -
d_call: -
j_call: TRBJ2-3

cdr3_aa: CASSRRKLDRGTDTQYF
cdr3_nt: TGTGCCAGCAGCCGCAGGAAACTGGACAGGGGAACAGATACGCAGTATTTT
v_call: TRBV3-1
clone_size: few
d_call: TRBD1
j_call: TRBJ2-3

cdr3_aa: CASSRQGATTSGNTIYF
cdr3_nt: TGTGCCAGCAGTCGACAGGGGGCGACAACTTCTGGAAACACCATATATTTT
v_call: TRBV7-2
clone_size: few
d_call: TRBD1
j_call: TRBJ1-3

cdr3_aa: CASSLASPLNTEAFF
cdr3_nt: TGTGCCAGCAGCTTGGCTTCCCCTTTGAACACTGAAGCTTTCTTT
v_call: TRBV5-5
clone_size: few
d_call: -
j_call: TRBJ1-1